Listed below are T cell receptor beta chains from one sample, sequenced in a study of blood T cells in healthy people across ages. Each CDR3 protein is one row after TCRdb ran MiXCR on the 5' RACE reads. Here the sample spans around 650,000 distinct CDR3 sequences, roughly 41% being singletons. The sample comprised blood. The receptors come from a man at least 80 years old in good health. Both conserved end residues are part of each CDR3.

v_gene	j_gene	len	CDR3aa
TRBV25-1	TRBJ2-3	15	CASSSPTGPTDTQYF
TRBV6-2/TRBV6-3	TRBJ2-5	18	CASSPLRGLAGPYNEQYF
TRBV20-1	TRBJ1-1	14	CSARGDLGVPEAFF
TRBV5-6	NA	13	CASSLDSGGTQYF
TRBV4-2	TRBJ1-5	15	CASSQRTASNQPQHF
TRBV28	TRBJ1-6	13	CASRTGGLSPLHF
TRBV12-3/TRBV12-4	TRBJ1-1	11	CASSLKSEAFF
TRBV20-1	TRBJ2-3	13	CSAPRVGTDTQYF
TRBV12-3/TRBV12-4	TRBJ2-7	15	CASSLTGAPPYEQYF
TRBV6-5	TRBJ2-1	15	CASTWGQGSYNEQFF
TRBV28	TRBJ2-5	12	CASSPVRGTQYF
TRBV3-1	TRBJ2-3	16	CANSQETSHWGDTQYF
TRBV12-3/TRBV12-4	TRBJ2-1	15	CASSVTSGRWNEQFF
TRBV4-3	TRBJ2-7	15	CASSHLGEGSYEQYF
TRBV5-1	TRBJ1-4	15	CASQTGSARGEKLFF
TRBV6-5	TRBJ1-6	16	CASSSSRTGGSSPLHF
TRBV7-2	TRBJ2-3	16	CASSSKMRGGRDTQYF
TRBV29-1	TRBJ2-1	17	CSAPRGSSGSAYNEQFF
TRBV7-2	TRBJ2-5	17	CASSPHTGAGGQETQYF
TRBV5-1	TRBJ2-3	14	CASSRRQGGDTQYF
TRBV29-1	TRBJ1-2	11	CSVYRVRGYTF
TRBV4-2	TRBJ2-3	18	CASSQDPGLALSTDTQYF
TRBV11-2	TRBJ2-1	15	CASSPPGTGSHEQFF
TRBV20-1	TRBJ2-7	13	CSARTGRGNEQYF
TRBV21-1	TRBJ2-7	12	CAGDSTFSEQYF
TRBV20-1	TRBJ2-3	14	CSASRGGSYDTQYF
TRBV27	TRBJ1-2	14	CASSTLMGSGGYTF
TRBV4-3	TRBJ2-4	15	CASSQDRRGEDIQYF
TRBV7-9	TRBJ1-2	14	CASSSTGTANGYTF
TRBV11-1	TRBJ1-2	14	CASSAPGLRYGYTF
TRBV21-1	NA	14	CASSAGLRRYEQYF
TRBV10-3	TRBJ2-1	15	CAIGESLDRENEQFF
TRBV28	TRBJ2-1	12	CASNLASYEQFF
TRBV2	TRBJ2-1	15	CASSEPAGNYNEQFF
TRBV6-2/TRBV6-3	TRBJ2-1	17	CASRIEGLAELYNEQFF
TRBV11-3	TRBJ2-4	16	CASSRTGTSGRNIQYF
TRBV6-5	TRBJ1-2	15	CASTEQGRGNYGYTF
TRBV7-7	TRBJ2-5	13	CASSHGQGGTQYF
TRBV7-2	TRBJ2-7	14	CASSLSHRSYEQYF
TRBV5-1	TRBJ1-6	16	CASREGQGYGTSPLHF
TRBV24-1	TRBJ2-4	14	CATSDTVAKNIQYF
TRBV7-9	TRBJ1-5	16	CASSLVGRGPNQPQHF
TRBV5-1	TRBJ2-5	15	CASSFGTLYQETQYF
TRBV28	TRBJ2-7	20	CASSSTRGTSGRATLNEQYF
TRBV24-1	TRBJ2-3	14	CATSEDGQRDTQYF
TRBV7-9	TRBJ2-5	16	CASSLLRDIGQETQYF
TRBV20-1	TRBJ2-3	14	CSAHGRENTDTQYF
TRBV12-3/TRBV12-4	TRBJ2-3	9	CASSFPTYF
TRBV24-1	TRBJ2-5	15	CATSAGRVTAETQYF
TRBV20-1	TRBJ2-7	13	CSAQRTENYEQYF
TRBV7-2	TRBJ2-7	12	CASSLAGVEQYF
TRBV4-3	TRBJ1-6	18	CASSQDPDGGQGNSPLHF
TRBV28	TRBJ2-4	15	CASSLSGTGVDIQYF